This TCR beta chain emerged from a study of CD8 T cells in ankylosing spondylitis. Study findings and constraints: Among TCR beta sequences, a motif of several highly homologous variants appeared characteristic of ankylosing spondylitis blood. Significant enrichment of disease-linked clones was reportedly seen in matched ankylosing spondylitis synovial fluid. Disease-linked clones proved CD8+ and comparatively uncommon in peripheral blood.

This clonotype appeared many times. Antigen unknown. 5'-RACE, quantitative and with molecular barcodes, yielded the TCR beta libraries. TCRdb processed the 5' RACE reads anew with MiXCR; each CDR3 protein has one entry. The sample includes some 220,000 distinct CDR3 sequences, about 7% of them seen just once. Trimming removed 4 bases at V and 3 bases at J, with 18 bases between. This CDR3 comprises 17 residues. CDR1 is MNHNS, CDR2 SASEGT, per germline. The sample comprised blood, either unsorted or a sorted T cell fraction (not recorded which). The TCR originated in a male donor with ankylosing spondylitis. The chain couples TRBV6-1 to TRBJ2-2; no firm D call. CDR3 nucleotide sequence: TGTGCCAGCAGTGCCCGGGCTGAAGCCCTCTACACCGGGGAGCTGTTTTTT. Protein: CASSARAEALYTGELFF.